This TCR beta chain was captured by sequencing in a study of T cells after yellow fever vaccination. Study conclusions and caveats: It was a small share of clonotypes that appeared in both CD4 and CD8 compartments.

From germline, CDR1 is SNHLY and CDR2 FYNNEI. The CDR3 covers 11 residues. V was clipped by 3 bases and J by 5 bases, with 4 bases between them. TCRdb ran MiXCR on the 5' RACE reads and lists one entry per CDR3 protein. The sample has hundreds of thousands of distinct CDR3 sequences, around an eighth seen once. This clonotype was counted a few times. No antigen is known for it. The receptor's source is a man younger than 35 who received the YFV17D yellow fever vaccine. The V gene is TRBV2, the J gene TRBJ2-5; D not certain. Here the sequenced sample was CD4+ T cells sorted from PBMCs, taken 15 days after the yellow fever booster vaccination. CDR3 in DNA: TGTGCCAGCAGTGACTTTGAGACCCAGTACTTC. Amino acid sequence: CASSDFETQYF.